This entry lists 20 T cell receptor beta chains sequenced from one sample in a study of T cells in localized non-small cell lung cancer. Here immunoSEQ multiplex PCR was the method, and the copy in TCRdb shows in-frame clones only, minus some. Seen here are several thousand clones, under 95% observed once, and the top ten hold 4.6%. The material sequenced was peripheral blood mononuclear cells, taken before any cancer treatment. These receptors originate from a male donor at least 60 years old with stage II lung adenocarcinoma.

This CDR3 reads CASSLSGGDETQYF. The DNA for the CDR3 is TGTGCCAGCAGCCTTAGCGGGGGGGACGAGACCCAGTACTTC. This chain links TRBV7-3 with TRBJ2-5, with 11 bases identical to TRBD2. CDR3 size: 14 residues. J was trimmed by 5 bases and V by 5 bases; bases with no gene match: 4. Looked up from germline, CDR1 is SGHTA and CDR2 is FQGTGA.

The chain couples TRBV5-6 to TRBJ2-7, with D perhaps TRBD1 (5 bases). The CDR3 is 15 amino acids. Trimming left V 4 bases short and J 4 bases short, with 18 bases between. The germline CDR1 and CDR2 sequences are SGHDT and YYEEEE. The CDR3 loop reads CASSAQVGRFYEQYF. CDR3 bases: TGTGCCAGCAGCGCACAGGTCGGACGCTTTTACGAGCAGTACTTC.

As DNA, the CDR3 is TGCGCCAGCAGCCAAGATTTTTATTTGGGTTCGGATCAGCCCCAGCATTTT. It encodes CASSQDFYLGSDQPQHF. The chain carries TRBV4-3 and TRBJ1-5; the D is unclear. Germline V CDR1 and CDR2: LGHNA, YSLEER. This CDR3 has 17 amino acids. The V end was cut by 0 bases, the J end by 5 bases, with 17 bases between.

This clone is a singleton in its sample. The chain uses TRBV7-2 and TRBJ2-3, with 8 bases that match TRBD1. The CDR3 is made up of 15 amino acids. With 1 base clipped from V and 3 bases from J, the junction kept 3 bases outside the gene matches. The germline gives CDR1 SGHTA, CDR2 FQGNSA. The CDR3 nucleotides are TGTGCCAGCAGCTTAGGTCAGGGGGCGACAGATACGCAGTATTTT. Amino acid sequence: CASSLGQGATDTQYF.

Here the CDR3 DNA reads TGTGCCAGCAGCTTGCGGGACGCAGACAATCAGCCCCAGCATTTT. It encodes CASSLRDADNQPQHF. The chain uses TRBV5-5 and TRBJ1-5; D is possibly TRBD1 (5 bases). Germline CDR1 and CDR2: SGHKS and YYEKEE (reference sequence). The V and J ends lost 1 base and 3 bases respectively, with 11 bases between them. This CDR3 has 15 amino acids.

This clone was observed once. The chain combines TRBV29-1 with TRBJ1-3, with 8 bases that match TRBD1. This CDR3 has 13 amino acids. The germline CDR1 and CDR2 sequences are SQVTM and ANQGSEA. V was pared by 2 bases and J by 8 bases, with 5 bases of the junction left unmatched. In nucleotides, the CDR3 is TGCAGCGTTGAACACAGGGGGGGGTACACCATATATTTT. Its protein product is CSVEHRGGYTIYF.

CDR3 nucleotides: TGTGCCAGTAGTCCGACAGGGGGGAAAGAAAAACTGTTTTTT. Translated: CASSPTGGKEKLFF. This chain joins TRBV19 and TRBJ1-4; 9 nucleotides line up with TRBD1. The CDR3 sequence is 14 residues long. The germline V gene has CDR1 LNHDA and CDR2 SQIVND (reference sequence). The J segment lost 8 bases and the V segment lost 5 bases, leaving 6 bases of the junction unmatched.

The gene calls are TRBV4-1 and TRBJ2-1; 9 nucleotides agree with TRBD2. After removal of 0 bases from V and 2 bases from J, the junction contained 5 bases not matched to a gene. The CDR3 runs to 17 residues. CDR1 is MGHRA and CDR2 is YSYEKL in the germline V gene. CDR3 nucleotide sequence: TGCGCCAGCAGCCAAGATAGGAGCGGGGGGCCCTACAATGAGCAGTTCTTC. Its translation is CASSQDRSGGPYNEQFF.

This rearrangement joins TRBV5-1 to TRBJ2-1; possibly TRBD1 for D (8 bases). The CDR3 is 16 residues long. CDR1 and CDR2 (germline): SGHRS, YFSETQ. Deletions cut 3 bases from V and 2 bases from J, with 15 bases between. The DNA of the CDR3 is TGCGCCAGCAGCTGGCGACAGGGGACTACCTACAATGAGCAGTTCTTC. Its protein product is CASSWRQGTTYNEQFF. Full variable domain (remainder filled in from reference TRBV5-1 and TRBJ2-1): KAGVTQTPRYLIKTRGQQVTLSCSPISGHRSVSWYQQTPGQGLQFLFEYFSETQRNKGNFPGRFSGRQFSNSRSEMNVSTLELGDSALYLCASSWRQGTTYNEQFFGPGTRLTVL.

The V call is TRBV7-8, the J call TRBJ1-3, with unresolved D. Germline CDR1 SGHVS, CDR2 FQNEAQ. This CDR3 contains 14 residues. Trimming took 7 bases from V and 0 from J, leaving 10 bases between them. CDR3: CASTQATSGNTIYF. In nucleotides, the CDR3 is TGTGCCAGCACTCAGGCCACCTCTGGAAACACCATATATTTT.

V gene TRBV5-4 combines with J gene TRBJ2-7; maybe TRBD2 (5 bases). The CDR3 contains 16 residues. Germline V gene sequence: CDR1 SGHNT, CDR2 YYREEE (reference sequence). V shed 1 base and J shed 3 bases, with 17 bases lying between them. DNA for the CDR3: TGTGCCAGCAGCTTGAGAGGGCGGAATCCCAACTACGAGCAGTACTTC. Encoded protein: CASSLRGRNPNYEQYF.

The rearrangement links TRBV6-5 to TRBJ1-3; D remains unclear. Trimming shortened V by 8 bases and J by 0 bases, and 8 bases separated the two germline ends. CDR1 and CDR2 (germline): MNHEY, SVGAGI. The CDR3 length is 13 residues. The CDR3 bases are TGTGCCAGCGGACGGTCCTCTGGAAACACCATATATTTT. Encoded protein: CASGRSSGNTIYF.

CDR3 bases: TGCGCCAGCAAAACTCGGAGACAAGCCGGGGAGCTGTTTTTT. Translating it yields CASKTRRQAGELFF. The genes are TRBV5-1 and TRBJ2-2; unclear D gene. Trimming left V 6 bases short and J 6 bases short, with 15 bases between. Per germline, CDR1 SGHRS and CDR2 YFSETQ. This CDR3 comprises 14 residues.

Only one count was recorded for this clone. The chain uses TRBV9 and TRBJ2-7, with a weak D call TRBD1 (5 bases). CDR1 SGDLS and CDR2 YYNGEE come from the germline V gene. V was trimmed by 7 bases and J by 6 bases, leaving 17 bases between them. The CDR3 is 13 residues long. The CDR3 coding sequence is TGTGCCAGCGAAAGGGGTCTTGGCGGCGAGCAGTACTTC. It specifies CASERGLGGEQYF. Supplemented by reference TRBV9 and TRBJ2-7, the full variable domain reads DSGVTQTPKHLITATGQRVTLRCSPRSGDLSVYWYQQSLDQGLQFLIQYYNGEERAKGNILERFSAQQFPDLHSELNLSSLELGDSALYFCASERGLGGEQYFGPGTRLTVT.

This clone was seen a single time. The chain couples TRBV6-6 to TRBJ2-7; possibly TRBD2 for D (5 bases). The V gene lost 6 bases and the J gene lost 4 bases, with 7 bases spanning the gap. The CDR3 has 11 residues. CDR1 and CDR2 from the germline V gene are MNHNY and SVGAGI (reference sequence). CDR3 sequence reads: CASSRGYEQYF. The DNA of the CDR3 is TGTGCCAGCAGCCGGGGTTACGAGCAGTACTTC.

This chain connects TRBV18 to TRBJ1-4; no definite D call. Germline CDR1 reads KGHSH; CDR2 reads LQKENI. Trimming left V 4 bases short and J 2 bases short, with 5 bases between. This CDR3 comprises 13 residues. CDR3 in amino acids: CASSQQTNEKLFF. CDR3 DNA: TGTGCCAGCTCACAACAGACTAATGAAAAACTGTTTTTT.

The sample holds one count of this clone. CDR3 residues: CASSLVQGNTEAFF. CDR3 coding DNA: TGTGCCAGCAGCTTAGTTCAGGGGAACACTGAAGCTTTCTTT. The J gene is TRBJ1-1, the V gene TRBV7-6; the D gene is possibly TRBD1 (5 bases). CDR1 SGHVS and CDR2 FNYEAQ come from the germline V gene. The V gene lost 1 base and the J gene lost 1 base, with 7 bases spanning the gap. The CDR3 is made up of 14 amino acids.

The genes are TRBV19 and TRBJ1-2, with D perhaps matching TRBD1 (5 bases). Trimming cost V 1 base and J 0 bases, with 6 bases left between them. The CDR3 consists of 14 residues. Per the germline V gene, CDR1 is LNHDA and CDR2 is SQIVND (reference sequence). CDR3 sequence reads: CASSIAGANYGYTF. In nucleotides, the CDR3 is TGTGCCAGTAGTATAGCGGGGGCTAACTATGGCTACACCTTC.

The CDR3 nucleotides are TGTGCCAGCAGCCTCGGACAAGGATCTACAAGCTACACCTTC. This encodes CASSLGQGSTSYTF. The chain employs TRBV7-6 and TRBJ1-2; the D gene is possibly TRBD1 (5 bases). Germline lookup yields CDR1 SGHVS and CDR2 FNYEAQ. The CDR3 spans 14 residues. The germline V and J ends were trimmed by 5 bases and 9 bases, with 19 bases remaining between them. Supplemented by reference TRBV7-6 and TRBJ1-2, the full variable domain reads GAGVSQSPRYKVTKRGQDVALRCDPISGHVSLYWYRQALGQGPEFLTYFNYEAQQDKSGLPNDRFSAERPEGSISTLTIQRTEQRDSAMYRCASSLGQGSTSYTFGSGTRLTVV.

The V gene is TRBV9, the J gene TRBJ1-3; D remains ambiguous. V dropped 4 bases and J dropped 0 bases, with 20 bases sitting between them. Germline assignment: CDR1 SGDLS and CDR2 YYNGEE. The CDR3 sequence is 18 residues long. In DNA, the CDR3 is TGTGCCAGCAGCTCCGGACTATTGCAGGTTTCCTCTGGAAACACCATATATTTT. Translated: CASSSGLLQVSSGNTIYF.